This passage covers 12 T cell receptor beta chains from one sample sequenced in a study of cytomegalovirus exposure and HLA in healthy donors. 60 Vbeta and 13 Jbeta primers were used in PCR. Clones were read by immunoSEQ multiplex PCR, and TCRdb kept only the in-frame ones, dropping some. The table gives about 130,000 clones; the top ten clones make up 2.2% of it. The sample was PBMCs. The receptors shown here come from a man aged 35 to 55 in good health and CMV-seronegative.

This chain links TRBV9 with TRBJ1-2, with D perhaps matching TRBD1 (6 bases). Trimming removed 0 bases from V and 9 bases from J, with 15 bases in between. Germline-derived CDR1 and CDR2 are SGDLS and YYNGEE. The CDR3 consists of 14 residues. DNA of the CDR3: TGTGCCAGCAGCGTAGGAGCTAGGACAGATCGCTACACCTTC. It is translated as CASSVGARTDRYTF.

V gene TRBV2 combines with J gene TRBJ1-4; 10 positions match TRBD1. The CDR3 loop spans 14 amino acids. V was clipped by 5 bases and J by 8 bases; unmatched bases: 5. The germline V gene has CDR1 SNHLY and CDR2 FYNNEI. The CDR3, as DNA: TGTGCCAGCAGTTCCGGGACAGGGGTAGAAAAACTGTTTTTT. It encodes CASSSGTGVEKLFF.

CDR3 loop: CASSIDQAPGTGELFF. The CDR3 coding sequence is TGTGCCAGTAGTATAGATCAGGCGCCGGGAACCGGGGAGCTGTTTTTT. The chain is built from TRBV19 and TRBJ2-2; D may be TRBD2 (5 bases). Trimming cost V 0 bases and J 5 bases, with 13 bases left between them. The CDR3 covers 16 residues. Germline CDR1 and CDR2: LNHDA and SQIVND (reference sequence).

The V call is TRBV5-6, the J call TRBJ1-1; TRBD1 matches 7 bases. The CDR3 has 14 residues. CDR1 is SGHDT, CDR2 YYEEEE, per germline. V lost 5 bases to trimming and J lost 0 bases; unmatched junction nucleotides: 4. The CDR3 DNA follows: TGTGCCAGCAGGGTGAGGGGGCTGAACACTGAAGCTTTCTTT. Protein: CASRVRGLNTEAFF.

In DNA form, the CDR3 reads TGTGCCAGCAGCCTATGGACAGGATCGCTGAACACTGAAGCTTTCTTT. Amino acids: CASSLWTGSLNTEAFF. The chain combines TRBV7-8 with TRBJ1-1, with 7 bases fitting TRBD1. V was clipped by 5 bases and J by 0 bases; unmatched bases: 9. CDR1 and CDR2 (germline): SGHVS, FQNEAQ. The CDR3 totals 16 residues.

The CDR3 spells CASSEISGGTNTGELFF. The CDR3 nucleotides are TGCGCCAGCAGTGAGATATCAGGCGGGACGAACACCGGGGAGCTGTTTTTT. This rearrangement joins TRBV10-1 to TRBJ2-2, with D maybe TRBD2 (6 bases). Germline CDR1 is WNHNN and CDR2 is SYGVQD (reference sequence). Deletions cut 2 bases from V and 0 bases from J, with 13 bases between. The CDR3 has 17 residues.

The chain uses TRBV5-8 and TRBJ1-1, with 9 bases that match TRBD1. The CDR3 is 15 amino acids. The V gene end was trimmed by 4 bases and the J gene end by 0 bases; junction bases not matched to a gene: 4. Per germline, CDR1 SGHTS and CDR2 YDEGEE. CDR3 bases: TGTGCCAGCAGCAAGGACAGGGGATTGAACACTGAAGCTTTCTTT. Translating it yields CASSKDRGLNTEAFF.

The J gene is TRBJ2-5, the V gene TRBV27; 9 nucleotides align to TRBD2. This CDR3 is 16 amino acids long. V gave up 2 bases and J gave up 0 bases; unmatched junction bases: 4. The V gene's germline CDR1 is MNHEY and CDR2 SMNVEV (reference sequence). The DNA of the CDR3 is TGTGCCAGCAGTTTAATCACTAGCGGGCACCAAGAGACCCAGTACTTC. This codes for CASSLITSGHQETQYF.

The chain recombines TRBV11-2 with TRBJ1-1, with 12 bases lining up with TRBD1. The germline CDR1 and CDR2 sequences are SGHAT and FQNNGV. After removal of 1 base from V and 10 bases from J, the junction contained 7 bases not matched to a gene. The CDR3 extends over 15 amino acids. CDR3 nucleotides: TGTGCCAGCAGCTTAGCTGGGACAGGGGGCGCGCTAGCTTTCTTT. Protein product: CASSLAGTGGALAFF.

The V gene is TRBV6-6, the J gene TRBJ1-2; 9 nucleotides line up with TRBD1. There are 15 residues in the CDR3. The junction had 16 bases not matched to a gene; V was cut back by 10 bases and J by 7 bases. Germline CDR1 and CDR2: MNHNY and SVGAGI (reference sequence). CDR3 DNA: TGTGCCAACCGCCCTACAGGGGGCCAAAGGGGTGGCTACACCTTC. It encodes CANRPTGGQRGGYTF.

V and J are TRBV10-3 and TRBJ1-2, with D perhaps TRBD1 (6 bases). V lost 3 bases, J lost 7 bases, and 12 bases lay in between. The V gene's germline CDR1 is ENHRY and CDR2 SYGVKD. The CDR3 extends over 13 amino acids. The DNA for the CDR3 is TGTGCCATCAGTGAAGGACAGCCGCCTGGCTACACCTTC. The encoded protein is CAISEGQPPGYTF.

The J gene is TRBJ1-2, the V gene TRBV5-4; no definite D call. V lost 4 bases and J 7 bases, leaving 17 bases between the germline ends. There are 14 residues in the CDR3. Germline lookup yields CDR1 SGHNT and CDR2 YYREEE (reference sequence). The CDR3 nucleotides are TGTGCCAGCAGCCCTAAAGGAGGGTTTGGTGGCTACACCTTC. Amino acid sequence: CASSPKGGFGGYTF.